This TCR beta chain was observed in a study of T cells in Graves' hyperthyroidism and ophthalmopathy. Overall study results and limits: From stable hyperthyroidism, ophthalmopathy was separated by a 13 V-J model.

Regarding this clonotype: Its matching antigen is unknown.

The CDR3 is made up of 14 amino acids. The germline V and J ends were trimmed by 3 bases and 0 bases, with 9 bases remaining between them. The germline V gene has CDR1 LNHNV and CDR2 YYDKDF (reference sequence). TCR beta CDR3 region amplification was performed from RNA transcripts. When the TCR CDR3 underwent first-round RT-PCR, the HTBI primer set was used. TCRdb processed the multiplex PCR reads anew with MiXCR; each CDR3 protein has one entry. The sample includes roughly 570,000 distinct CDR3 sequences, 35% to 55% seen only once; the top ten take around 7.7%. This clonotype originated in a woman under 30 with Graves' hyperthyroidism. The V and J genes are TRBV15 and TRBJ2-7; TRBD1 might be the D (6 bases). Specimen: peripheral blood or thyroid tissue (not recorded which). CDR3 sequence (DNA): TGTGCCACCAGCAGGGGGACACTCTCCTACGAGCAGTACTTC. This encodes CATSRGTLSYEQYF.